The 25 T cell receptor beta chains presented below share a single source sample, sequenced in a study of cytomegalovirus exposure and HLA in healthy donors. This PCR relied on a set of 60 Vbeta primers and 13 Jbeta primers. The assay was immunoSEQ multiplex PCR, and TCRdb's table has in-frame clones only and misses some. The sample consists of 90,000 or so clones, 82% of them appearing once. The material sequenced was PBMCs. Receptors originate from a man under 40 in good health and CMV-seropositive.

This clone appeared a single time. V is TRBV6-5 and J is TRBJ2-4; TRBD2 agrees at 13 bases. V lost 4 bases and J lost 8; bases outside the gene matches: 5. The CDR3 contains 15 residues. Germline CDR1 is MNHEY and CDR2 is SVGAGI. CDR3 sequence (DNA): TGTGCCAGCAGTTCCGGCGGACTAGCGGGAGACATTCAGTACTTC. This translates into CASSSGGLAGDIQYF.

The chain is built from TRBV28 and TRBJ1-2; 8 bases fit TRBD1. This CDR3 comprises 11 residues. Germline values: CDR1 MDHEN, CDR2 SYDVKM. With 10 bases clipped from V and 6 bases from J, the junction kept 4 bases outside the gene matches. The CDR3 bases are TGTGCCACCAGGGGGCTGGATGGCTACACCTTC. It is translated as CATRGLDGYTF.

The CDR3 DNA reads TGTGCCAGCAGTTCCTTCTATGGCTACACCTTC. Translated: CASSSFYGYTF. V and J are TRBV28 and TRBJ1-2; D unresolved. The CDR3 runs to 11 residues. Germline assignment: CDR1 MDHEN and CDR2 SYDVKM. V was cut by 4 bases and J by 4 bases, with 4 bases left in between.

DNA of the CDR3: TGTGCCTGGGTCACAGGGGTCACAGATACGCAGTATTTT. Translation gives CAWVTGVTDTQYF. This sequence joins TRBV30 and TRBJ2-3, with 7 bases identical to TRBD1. Looked up from germline, CDR1 is GTSNPN and CDR2 is SVGIG (reference sequence). After removal of 5 bases from V and 2 bases from J, the junction contained 4 bases not matched to a gene. This CDR3 comprises 13 residues. The complete variable domain, with remaining parts taken from reference TRBV30 and TRBJ2-3, reads SQTIHQWPATLVQPVGSPLSLECTVEGTSNPNLYWYRQAAGRGLQLLFYSVGIGQISSEVPQNLSASRPQDRQFILSSKKLLLSDSGFYLCAWVTGVTDTQYFGPGTRLTVL.

The chain has TRBV2 and TRBJ1-1; 7 positions agree with TRBD1. After removal of 8 bases from V and 2 bases from J, the junction contained 5 bases not matched to a gene. Germline V gene sequence: CDR1 SNHLY, CDR2 FYNNEI. This CDR3 comprises 13 residues. The CDR3 reads CASGQDPNTEAFF. The CDR3 DNA follows: TGTGCCAGCGGACAGGATCCAAACACTGAAGCTTTCTTT.

The rearrangement links TRBV6-5 to TRBJ2-7, with TRBD1 as a possible D gene (6 bases). Germline-derived CDR1 and CDR2 are MNHEY and SVGAGI. Trimming took off 7 bases at V and 3 bases at J, with 10 bases between the two ends. This CDR3 has 12 residues. CDR3 protein: CASTGQFYEQYF. As DNA, the CDR3 is TGTGCCAGCACCGGACAGTTCTACGAGCAGTACTTC.

The chain employs TRBV2 and TRBJ1-6; 10 bases match TRBD1. Trimming took 6 bases from V and 10 from J; bases not matched to a gene: 9. CDR1 and CDR2 (germline): SNHLY, FYNNEI. The CDR3 consists of 15 residues. CDR3 nucleotide sequence: TGTGCCAGCAGAGACAGGGGGCGCGATTTGTCACCCCTCCACTTT. Encoded protein: CASRDRGRDLSPLHF.

The chain employs TRBV6-1 and TRBJ2-3; weak D call: TRBD2 (6 bases). V was trimmed by 8 bases and J by 0 bases, leaving 12 bases between them. The CDR3 totals 14 residues. Germline V gives CDR1 MNHNS, CDR2 SASEGT. CDR3 loop: CASRRERSTDTQYF. CDR3 DNA sequence: TGTGCCAGCCGGAGGGAACGGAGCACAGATACGCAGTATTTT.

This chain connects TRBV5-4 to TRBJ1-5; TRBD1 might be the D (6 bases). CDR1 is SGHNT and CDR2 is YYREEE in the germline V gene (reference sequence). The CDR3 is 14 amino acids. Between the trimmed V and J ends, which lost 0 bases and 3 bases, there was a span of 7 bases. In nucleotides, the CDR3 is TGTGCCAGCAGCTTGGCAGGGGACAATCAGCCCCAGCATTTT. Its translation is CASSLAGDNQPQHF. The full variable domain, rest sourced from reference TRBV5-4 and TRBJ1-5, is ETGVTQSPTHLIKTRGQQVTLRCSSQSGHNTVSWYQQALGQGPQFIFQYYREEENGRGNFPPRFSGLQFPNYSSELNVNALELDDSALYLCASSLAGDNQPQHFGDGTRLSIL.

Only one count was recorded for this clone. This chain joins TRBV11-2 and TRBJ2-1; D gene uncertain. The V end was cut by 1 base, the J end by 2 bases, with 9 bases between. Germline CDR1 reads SGHAT; CDR2 reads FQNNGV. The CDR3 spans 15 residues. CDR3 nucleotide sequence: TGTGCCAGCAGCTTAGGAACTTTTCCCTACAATGAGCAGTTCTTC. Translating gives CASSLGTFPYNEQFF.

The chain carries TRBV4-1 and TRBJ1-4; weak D call: TRBD1 (5 bases). The ends were cut back, 4 bases at V and 8 bases at J, with 11 bases in the middle. The CDR3 consists of 13 residues. Germline-derived CDR1 and CDR2 are MGHRA and YSYEKL. The CDR3 loop reads CASSLSYREKLFF. CDR3 in DNA: TGCGCCAGCAGCCTTTCCTACAGGGAAAAACTGTTTTTT.

A single count supports this clone. The V call is TRBV10-3, the J call TRBJ2-1; a possible D gene is TRBD1 (5 bases). This CDR3 region has 15 residues. Between the trimmed V and J ends, which lost 0 bases and 8 bases, there was a span of 14 bases. In germline, CDR1 is ENHRY, CDR2 SYGVKD. The CDR3 region has the DNA TGTGCCATCAGTGAGTCGGACACAGCTGGGGATGAGCAGTTCTTC. Its protein product is CAISESDTAGDEQFF.

The chain joins TRBV30 to TRBJ1-6, with D perhaps matching TRBD1 (6 bases). The CDR3 contains 13 residues. The V end lost 1 base, the J end lost 5 bases, and 6 bases lay between the germline ends. From germline, CDR1 is GTSNPN and CDR2 SVGIG (reference sequence). CDR3 protein: CAWSAGDNSPLHF. The CDR3, as DNA: TGTGCCTGGAGTGCAGGGGATAATTCACCCCTCCACTTT. Drawing the rest from reference TRBV30 and TRBJ1-6, the complete variable domain is SQTIHQWPATLVQPVGSPLSLECTVEGTSNPNLYWYRQAAGRGLQLLFYSVGIGQISSEVPQNLSASRPQDRQFILSSKKLLLSDSGFYLCAWSAGDNSPLHFGNGTRLTVT.

A word on this clone: Its ends do not fully match the called genes, so a read error is possible. V and J are TRBV18 and TRBJ2-3, with TRBD2 identical over 13 bases. Looked up from germline, CDR1 is KGHSH and CDR2 is LQKENI. This CDR3 has 16 residues. Here the CDR3 reads CASSPRLAGGTDTQYF. The DNA of the CDR3 is TGTGCCAGCTCGCCACGACTAGCGGGAGGAACAGATACGCAGTATTTT.

V and J are TRBV18 and TRBJ2-2; 8 bases are shared with TRBD2. The J segment lost 1 base and the V segment lost 3 bases, leaving 4 bases of the junction unmatched. Germline loops: CDR1 KGHSH, CDR2 LQKENI. The CDR3 sequence is 16 residues long. The CDR3 spells CASSPYLAGNTGELFF. The CDR3 bases are TGTGCCAGCTCACCTTACCTAGCGGGGAACACCGGGGAGCTGTTTTTT.

This clone was seen once. The chain joins TRBV5-1 to TRBJ2-3, with 12 positions matching TRBD2. Germline CDR1 and CDR2: SGHRS and YFSETQ. J was trimmed by 4 bases and V by 7 bases; bases with no gene match: 13. The CDR3 runs 17 residues. The CDR3, as DNA: TGCGCCAGCGGAACCCCAACTAGCGGGAGGCAAGCAGATACGCAGTATTTT. Protein sequence: CASGTPTSGRQADTQYF.

This chain connects TRBV2 to TRBJ2-7, with 7 positions matching TRBD1. V was clipped by 5 bases and J by 4 bases; unmatched bases: 2. The germline V gene has CDR1 SNHLY and CDR2 FYNNEI. The CDR3 spans 12 residues. CDR3 in amino acids: CASSSQGYEQYF. CDR3 nucleotide sequence: TGTGCCAGCAGTTCACAGGGGTACGAGCAGTACTTC.

Here the CDR3 DNA reads TGTGCCAGCAGCGTAGCTGGGGGACAGGTCGAGGGGGAGACCCAGTACTTC. It is translated as CASSVAGGQVEGETQYF. The J gene is TRBJ2-5, the V gene TRBV9; 8 nucleotides agree with TRBD1. CDR3 size: 17 residues. V lost 0 bases to trimming and J lost 5 bases; unmatched junction nucleotides: 12. Germline lookup yields CDR1 SGDLS and CDR2 YYNGEE.

The chain carries TRBV6-6 and TRBJ2-7; weak D call: TRBD1 (6 bases). V lost 6 bases, J lost 2 bases, and 11 bases lay in between. Germline CDR1 is MNHNY and CDR2 is SVGAGI (reference sequence). The CDR3 covers 13 residues. CDR3 residues: CASRADSAYEQYF. CDR3 nucleotides: TGTGCCAGCAGGGCGGACAGCGCCTACGAGCAGTACTTC.

The V call is TRBV19, the J call TRBJ2-5, with D possibly matching TRBD1 (6 bases). The J call could be wrong; TRBJ2-7 is a better fit for the DNA end. CDR3 length equals 13 residues. The germline CDR1 and CDR2 sequences are LNHDA and SQIVND (reference sequence). This CDR3 is CASTRQQGYEQYF. CDR3 sequence (DNA): TGTGCCAGTACTAGGCAACAGGGATACGAGCAGTACTTC.

The chain couples TRBV9 to TRBJ1-5, with 8 bases that match TRBD1. The V segment lost 0 bases and the J segment 10 bases; nucleotides outside the gene matches: 9. The CDR3 runs to 15 residues. Germline assignment: CDR1 SGDLS and CDR2 YYNGEE. This CDR3 is CASSVGQGTWAPQHF. The CDR3 nucleotides are TGTGCCAGCAGCGTAGGACAGGGGACTTGGGCTCCCCAGCATTTT.

The chain employs TRBV11-2 and TRBJ1-2; a weak D match, TRBD1 (6 bases). CDR1 SGHAT and CDR2 FQNNGV come from the germline V gene. The ends were cut back, 1 base at V and 2 bases at J, with 17 bases in the middle. The CDR3 is 17 amino acids. CDR3 in DNA: TGTGCCAGCAGCTTAGGTTTCGGGGGGCATGCGAACTATGGCTACACCTTC. Translation: CASSLGFGGHANYGYTF.

The chain has TRBV28 and TRBJ2-4; 8 bases map to TRBD1. CDR1 is MDHEN, CDR2 SYDVKM, per germline. The CDR3 length is 14 residues. J gave up 7 bases and V 6 bases, and 8 bases lay outside the gene matches. CDR3 bases: TGTGCCAGCAGCCGTACAGGGGGATCCAACATTCAGTACTTC. Encoded protein: CASSRTGGSNIQYF.

This clone has just a few counts. The CDR3 DNA is TGTGCCAGCAGCTTACAGGGGACACATCAGCCCCAGCATTTT. As protein: CASSLQGTHQPQHF. V and J are TRBV7-9 and TRBJ1-5; maybe TRBD1 (6 bases). Trimming took off 2 bases at V and 5 bases at J, with 10 bases between the two ends. Germline CDR1 reads SEHNR; CDR2 reads FQNEAQ (reference sequence). CDR3 size: 14 residues.

The rearrangement links TRBV27 to TRBJ2-3, with 9 bases that match TRBD2. V shed 5 bases and J 1 base; nucleotides not matched to a gene: 4. Looked up from germline, CDR1 is MNHEY and CDR2 is SMNVEV (reference sequence). The CDR3 has 15 residues. CDR3 nucleotide sequence: TGTGCCAGCAGTCCTAGCGGGATCGGCACAGATACGCAGTATTTT. Its protein product is CASSPSGIGTDTQYF.